This is a list of T cell receptor beta chains from one sample in a study of early T cells in non-severe SARS-CoV-2 infection. MiXCR was run by TCRdb on the 5' RACE reads, yielding one entry per CDR3 protein. The repertoire holds about 70,000 distinct CDR3 sequences, with under 15% as singletons. The material sequenced was whole blood. These receptors all come from an adult who was a healthcare worker with PCR-confirmed SARS-CoV-2 infection or an uninfected control (not recorded which). Each CDR3 is given with its conserved first and last residue. D genes are given only for firm matches. Some rows have no size entry. The others give once, few or many, or a class for an expanded clone.

TRBJ2-5 TRBV29-1 NA many 12 CSVGTPQETQYF TGCAGCGTTGGTACCCCTCAAGAGACCCAGTACTTC
TRBJ2-3 TRBV7-2 NA few 14 CASSLGPSTDTQYF TGTGCCAGCAGCTTAGGCCCGAGCACAGATACGCAGTATTTT
TRBJ2-3 TRBV29-1 NA many 13 CSVDTGGTDTQYF TGCAGCGTTGATACCGGGGGCACAGATACGCAGTATTTT
TRBJ2-3 TRBV12-3/TRBV12-4 NA NA 11 CASTITDTQYF TGTGCCAGCACCATCACAGATACGCAGTATTTT
TRBJ1-5 TRBV6-5 NA many 16 CASSQSPPSFNQPQHF TGTGCCAGCAGTCAAAGCCCTCCCTCTTTCAATCAGCCCCAGCATTTT
TRBJ1-1 TRBV5-1 TRBD1 NA 14 CASSFTGGDTEAFF TGCGCCAGCAGCTTTACAGGGGGGGATACTGAAGCTTTCTTT
TRBJ1-1 TRBV7-2 TRBD1 NA 18 CASSLAPGQVGRDTEAFF TGTGCCAGCAGCTTAGCGCCGGGACAGGTGGGGAGGGACACTGAAGCTTTCTTT
TRBJ2-1 TRBV20-1 NA many 11 CSAATRPEQFF TGCAGTGCGGCTACTAGACCTGAGCAGTTCTTC
TRBJ2-1 TRBV11-2 NA many 17 CASSPTTTRGYPNEQFF TGTGCCAGCAGCCCCACTACCACCCGGGGCTATCCCAATGAGCAGTTCTTC
TRBJ1-3 TRBV30 NA many 11 CAWSLRNTIYF TGTGCCTGGAGTCTACGAAACACCATATATTTT
TRBJ1-5 TRBV7-9 NA many 12 CASSFGGQPQHF TGTGCCAGCAGCTTCGGGGGTCAGCCCCAGCATTTT
TRBJ1-4 TRBV9 TRBD1 few 15 CASSAGTATNEKLFF TGTGCCAGCAGCGCCGGGACAGCAACTAATGAAAAACTGTTTTTT
TRBJ2-7 TRBV28 NA many 12 CASSPGSYEQYF TGTGCCAGCAGTCCCGGGAGCTACGAGCAGTACTTC
TRBJ2-6 TRBV29-1 NA many 14 CSVRLDSGANVLTF TGCAGCGTCCGTCTTGACTCTGGGGCCAACGTCCTGACTTTC
TRBJ1-1 TRBV27 NA medium-sized 13 CASSPGWGTEAFF TGTGCCAGCTCCCCGGGGTGGGGCACTGAAGCTTTCTTT
TRBJ2-3 TRBV4-1 TRBD2 many 19 CASSIPPLVSGRATDTQYF TGCGCCAGCAGCATTCCGCCCCTGGTTAGCGGGAGGGCCACAGATACGCAGTATTTT
TRBJ1-6 TRBV7-2 NA NA 14 CASSLQGSPSPLHF TGTGCCAGCAGTTTACAGGGTTCACCCTCACCCCTCCACTTT
TRBJ2-2 TRBV12-3/TRBV12-4 NA many 15 CASSPPPGVPGELFF TGTGCCAGCAGTCCCCCCCCCGGGGTTCCCGGGGAGCTGTTTTTT
TRBJ1-1 TRBV20-1 NA few 14 CSAREGQTNTEAFF TGCAGTGCTAGAGAAGGACAGACTAACACTGAAGCTTTCTTT
TRBJ1-5 TRBV28 NA NA 15 CASSPGRISNQPQHF TGTGCCAGCAGTCCTGGACGGATTAGCAATCAGCCCCAGCATTTT
TRBJ1-2 TRBV27 TRBD1 few 15 CASSFRTGRGYGYTF TGTGCCAGCAGTTTCCGGACAGGGAGAGGCTATGGCTACACCTTC
TRBJ2-6 TRBV4-3 NA many 17 CASSPLGSSSGANVLTF TGCGCCAGCAGCCCTTTGGGTAGTTCGTCTGGGGCCAACGTCCTGACTTTC
TRBJ2-2 TRBV27 NA NA 13 CASSLQGSGELFF TGTGCCAGCAGTCTCCAGGGAAGCGGGGAGCTGTTTTTT
TRBJ1-5 TRBV12-3/TRBV12-4 NA few 13 CASSLLSNQPQHF TGTGCCAGCAGTTTGTTGAGCAATCAGCCCCAGCATTTT
TRBJ2-7 TRBV18 NA many 16 CASPRRRFQKTYEQYF TGTGCCAGCCCACGCAGGCGCTTTCAAAAAACCTACGAGCAGTACTTC
TRBJ1-1 TRBV6-1 NA NA 15 CASSLFTALNTEAFF TGTGCCAGCAGCCTCTTTACAGCTTTGAACACTGAAGCTTTCTTT
TRBJ2-3 TRBV11-2 NA many 15 CASSLKGARADTQYF TGTGCCAGCAGCTTAAAAGGGGCACGGGCAGATACGCAGTATTTT
TRBJ2-6 TRBV7-2 NA NA 13 CASSFDGANVLTF TGTGCCAGCAGCTTCGACGGGGCCAACGTCCTGACTTTC
TRBJ1-1 TRBV18 NA many 14 CASSLPGDYTEAFF TGTGCCAGCTCACTCCCGGGGGATTACACTGAAGCTTTCTTT
TRBJ1-2 TRBV29-1 TRBD1 NA 13 CSVDGDSLRGYTF TGCAGCGTTGATGGGGACAGCCTCAGAGGCTACACCTTC
TRBJ1-5 TRBV7-2 NA few 12 CASGISNQPQHF TGTGCCAGCGGCATCAGCAATCAGCCCCAGCATTTT
TRBJ1-5 TRBV29-1 TRBD1 many 13 CSVAGGLGQPQHF TGCAGCGTCGCAGGGGGCTTAGGTCAGCCCCAGCATTTT